These 3 T cell receptor beta chains originate from one sample sequenced in a study of PD-1 blockade in mismatch repair-deficient tumors. Sequenced by immunoSEQ multiplex PCR; TCRdb stores in-frame clones only, minus some. The sample contains under 95,000 clones, approximately 84% of which appear only once. The sample in question was peripheral blood, obtained 12 weeks after starting pembrolizumab. The source of these receptors is an adult with mismatch repair-deficient cancer.

Only one count was recorded for this clone. This rearrangement joins TRBV5-1 to TRBJ2-1; 10 bases align to TRBD2. CDR3 length: 17 residues. CDR1 is SGHRS, CDR2 YFSETQ, per germline. V gave up 2 bases and J gave up 8 bases; unmatched junction bases: 13. The CDR3 is CASSLPFGAGGPDEQFF. The CDR3 nucleotides read TGCGCCAGCAGCTTACCTTTTGGAGCGGGAGGGCCGGATGAGCAGTTCTTC.

This sequence joins TRBV11-2 and TRBJ2-1, with D hard to call. CDR1 SGHAT and CDR2 FQNNGV come from the germline V gene. With 8 bases removed from V and 7 bases from J, the gap between germline ends came to 12 bases. The CDR3 is made up of 12 amino acids. CDR3 DNA sequence: TGTGCCAGCCTCAGATTGGGGAATGAGCAGTTCTTC. It codes for CASLRLGNEQFF. The whole variable domain, filled in from reference TRBV11-2 and TRBJ2-1, reads EAGVAQSPRYKIIEKRQSVAFWCNPISGHATLYWYQQILGQGPKLLIQFQNNGVVDDSQLPKDRFSAERLKGVDSTLKIQPAKLEDSAVYLCASLRLGNEQFFGPGTRLTVL.

The chain uses TRBV11-2 and TRBJ1-2; possibly TRBD1 for D (5 bases). Trimming stripped 0 bases from V and 7 bases from J, with 15 bases between. This CDR3 region has 15 residues. CDR1 SGHAT and CDR2 FQNNGV come from the germline V gene. The CDR3 DNA reads as TGTGCCAGCAGCTTAGAGCCGGGGCCTCCCCTTGGCTACACCTTC. This codes for CASSLEPGPPLGYTF.